This T cell receptor (beta chain) originates from a study of lymphopenia after photon versus proton radiotherapy. The length of the CDR3 is 12 residues. Germline assignment: CDR1 SGHVS and CDR2 FQNEAQ. V lost 5 bases, J lost 5 bases, and 9 bases lay in between. About this clone: Its target is unknown.

Study outcomes and limitations: Under photons, naive T cells and diversity fell while effector/memory populations rose.

Profiling relied on immunoSEQ multiplex PCR, and the TCRdb table lists in-frame clones only, not all of them. This table has 55,000 to 70,000 clones, 85% to 90% appearing once. The source of this sequence is a man older than 75 with esophageal cancer. This chain connects TRBV7-8 to TRBJ1-2; D is unresolved. Sequences were derived from peripheral blood, sampled from a patient treated with proton-based radiotherapy. CDR3 nucleotides: TGTGCCAGCAGCCCCAGAGGTTATGGCTACACCTTC. Residues: CASSPRGYGYTF.